This T cell receptor (beta chain) came from a study of T-cell reconstitution after alpha-beta-depleted transplantation in children. Regarding the study as a whole: Expanded clones from the graft, numbering several hundred, reportedly supplied alpha-beta T cells about two months after transplant. A year post-transplant, T-cell counts and diversity derived mostly from newly produced T cells. Recipient T cells and thymic progenitors that survived gave rise to the high TCRbeta diversity observed at day 60 in some patients.

Unique molecular identifiers featured in how the TCRbeta library was prepared. TCRdb recomputed calls from the PCR reads with MiXCR, one row per CDR3 protein. The sample has around 700,000 distinct CDR3 sequences; approximately 14% are singletons. Of note for this clonotype: Its specificity is unknown.

This CDR3 has 17 amino acids. With 4 bases clipped from V and 6 bases from J, the junction kept 6 bases outside the gene matches. Germline CDR1 reads LNHNV; CDR2 reads YYDKDF (reference sequence). The V gene is TRBV15, the J gene TRBJ2-1; 16 bases are a match to TRBD2. This TCR came from a girl aged 2-10 years with congenital amegakaryocytic thrombocytopenia, due to receive a stem cell transplant. The sample consisted of PBMCs, taken before TCRalphabeta/CD19-depleted stem cell transplant. The CDR3 spells CATSTGTSGRAVNEQFF. In DNA, the CDR3 is TGTGCCACCAGCACCGGGACTAGCGGGAGGGCCGTCAATGAGCAGTTCTTC.